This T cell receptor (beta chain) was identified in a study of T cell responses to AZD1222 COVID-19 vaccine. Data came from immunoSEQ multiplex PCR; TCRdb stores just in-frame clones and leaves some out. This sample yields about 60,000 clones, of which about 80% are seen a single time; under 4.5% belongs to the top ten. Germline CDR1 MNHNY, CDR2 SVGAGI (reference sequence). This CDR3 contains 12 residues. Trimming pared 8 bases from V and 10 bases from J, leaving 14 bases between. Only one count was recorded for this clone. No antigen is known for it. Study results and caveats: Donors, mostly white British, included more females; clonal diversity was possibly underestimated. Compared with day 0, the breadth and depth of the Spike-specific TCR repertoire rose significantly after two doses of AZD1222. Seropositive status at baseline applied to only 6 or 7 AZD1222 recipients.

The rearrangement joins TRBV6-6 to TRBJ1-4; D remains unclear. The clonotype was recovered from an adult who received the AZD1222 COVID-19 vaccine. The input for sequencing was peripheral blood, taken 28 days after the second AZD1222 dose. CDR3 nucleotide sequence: TGTGCCAGCGGTCCCGAAGCCAGAAAACTGTTTTTT. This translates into CASGPEARKLFF.